The clone carrying this T cell receptor beta chain appeared many times. What it recognizes is unknown. The record originates from a study of blood T cells in healthy people across ages. Whole-study findings and limits: Diversity figures based on one million T cells were deemed too low. Diversity of TCR beta correlated strongly with naive T cell percentage. Roughly linear age-related decline in beta diversity appeared, significant by age 40.

Per germline, CDR1 SEHNR and CDR2 FQNEAQ (reference sequence). Trimming cost V 5 bases and J 5 bases, with 16 bases left between them. The CDR3 spans 15 residues. A second PCR, run for roughly 7 to 12 cycles, used a sample-barcoded 5' primer plus a J-beta primer mix. TCRdb processed the 5' RACE reads anew with MiXCR; each CDR3 protein has one entry. The sample records hundreds of thousands of distinct CDR3 sequences, 25% to 30% being singletons. Input material: blood. V gene TRBV7-9 combines with J gene TRBJ2-1, with D hard to call. The origin of this receptor is a woman older than 75 in good health. The chain's CDR3 is CASSHGSWFDNEQFF. For the CDR3, the DNA is TGTGCCAGCAGCCACGGTTCATGGTTCGACAATGAGCAGTTCTTC.